The clone carrying this T cell receptor beta chain was counted once. Generated by immunoSEQ multiplex PCR, the TCRdb table keeps only in-frame clones and is missing some. The sample lists 360,000 or so clones; around 91% were seen once. This CDR3 is 12 amino acids long. Germline loops: CDR1 SGHAT, CDR2 FQNNGV. The trim removed 10 bases at V and 4 bases at J, leaving 6 bases unmatched. These data come from a study of blood T cell repertoires in COVID-19. On the study more broadly: The study drew acute and convalescent COVID-19 samples from the United States, Italy and Spain. The analysed material was cDNA or gDNA that came from T cells, B-cell-depleted T cells, or PBMCs.

V gene TRBV11-2 combines with J gene TRBJ2-5; 7 bases match TRBD2. This TCR derives from a man aged 18 to 35 with active or convalescent COVID-19. Sequencing input: peripheral blood. The CDR3 protein is CAIGGVGETQYF. The CDR3 DNA is TGTGCCATTGGGGGGGTCGGAGAGACCCAGTACTTC.